The present TCR beta chain was sequenced within a study of control samples from healthy donors and cancer patients. Data came from immunoSEQ multiplex PCR; TCRdb stores just in-frame clones and leaves some out. Among 350,000 to 450,000 clones, about 93% were seen once, and the ten largest hold 6% to 7%. Trimming pared 0 bases from V and 5 bases from J, leaving 10 bases between. The CDR3 sequence is 14 residues long. Germline V gene lookup returns CDR1 LNHNV and CDR2 YYDKDF (reference sequence). The clonotype was recovered from a man aged 35 to 55 with head and neck cancer. Sequencing used PBMCs. The chain combines TRBV15 with TRBJ2-5; no reliable D call. The CDR3 protein is CATSRDEMGETQYF. CDR3 bases: TGTGCCACCAGCAGAGATGAGATGGGTGAGACCCAGTACTTC. Complete variable domain (other parts from reference TRBV15 and TRBJ2-5): DAMVIQNPRYQVTQFGKPVTLSCSQTLNHNVMYWYQQKSSQAPKLLFHYYDKDFNNEADTPDNFQSRRPNTSFCFLDIRSPGLGDTAMYLCATSRDEMGETQYFGPGTRLLVL.